Listed below are T cell receptor beta chains from one sample, sequenced in a study of neurological immune-mediated disorders. One entry per CDR3 protein, called by TCRdb with MiXCR from the 5' RACE reads. Counted here are 120,000 or so distinct CDR3 sequences, roughly 3.2% occurring once; the ten biggest clones make up about 1.2%. The sample comprised PBMCs. These receptors were collected from a woman aged 25 to 39 with multiple sclerosis. Each CDR3 is given with its conserved first and last residue. D genes are given only for firm matches. Rows give clone size only sometimes, using once, few, many, or a class for an expanded clone.

cdr3_length d_call j_call v_call clone_size cdr3_nt cdr3_aa
15 - TRBJ2-3 TRBV11-2 many TGTGCCAGCAGCCCCCGAGCTAGCGGCACAGATACGCAGTATTTT CASSPRASGTDTQYF
14 - TRBJ1-5 TRBV7-8 many TGTGCCAGCAGCACGGGCCTATCGGGGCAGCCCCAGCATTTT CASSTGLSGQPQHF
11 - TRBJ2-5 TRBV5-4 many TGTGCCAGCAGATCGGCGGGGACCCAGTACTTC CASRSAGTQYF
13 TRBD2 TRBJ2-3 TRBV6-6 many TGTTCCACAGCGGGAGTCGGTACAGATACGCAGTATTTT CSTAGVGTDTQYF
15 - TRBJ2-1 TRBV12-3/TRBV12-4 many TGTGCCAGCCGGTTGACCTCAGGCAGTCACAATGAGCAGTTCTTC CASRLTSGSHNEQFF
15 - TRBJ1-5 TRBV4-3 many TGCGCCAGCAGCCAAGATGGAACACCCGGTCAGCCCCAGCATTTT CASSQDGTPGQPQHF
18 - TRBJ2-6 TRBV7-9 few TGTGCCAGCAGCTTATGGGGTGGGCCCGACTCTGGGGCCAACGTCCTGACTTTC CASSLWGGPDSGANVLTF
14 - TRBJ1-2 TRBV20-1 - TGCAGTGCTAGAGTCGGGGATCGGAACTATGGCTACACCTTC CSARVGDRNYGYTF
15 - TRBJ2-7 TRBV5-6 many TGTGCCAGCAGCTTGGTGGGGAGGGGGCCGAGGGAGCAGTACTTC CASSLVGRGPREQYF
15 - TRBJ1-6 TRBV10-3 many TGTGCCATCAGTGGGACAGCGGGAAATAATTCACCCCTCCACTTT CAISGTAGNNSPLHF
14 - TRBJ1-5 TRBV5-1 many TGCGCCAGCAGCTTGTGGGGGGCCCCCCAGCCCCAGCATTTT CASSLWGAPQPQHF
11 - TRBJ1-2 TRBV29-1 many TGCAGCGTTGAGGCAGGGGATGGCTACACCTTC CSVEAGDGYTF
13 - TRBJ2-7 TRBV20-1 many TGCAGTGCTAGAGAACGAGGATACTACGAGCAGTACTTC CSARERGYYEQYF
14 TRBD1 TRBJ1-2 TRBV20-1 many TGCAGTGCTAGAGGTCAGGGGGGCCTCTATGGCTACACCTTC CSARGQGGLYGYTF